This T cell receptor beta chain is drawn from a study of blood T cell repertoires in COVID-19. Using immunoSEQ multiplex PCR, the repertoire was profiled, and TCRdb retains in-frame clones only, with some absent. The sample consists of about 220,000 clones, 83% of them appearing once. Allocation to cohorts depended on clinical history reported by the participants. The origin of this receptor is a woman in her 50s who had been exposed to COVID-19. The sequenced sample consisted of PBMCs or T cells enriched from blood (not recorded which).

CDR3 DNA: TGTGCCAGTAGTATTTCGACAGGGGGCGCAGATACGCAGTATTTT. Amino acid sequence: CASSISTGGADTQYF. The chain uses TRBV19 and TRBJ2-3; TRBD1 matches at 10 bases. CDR3 length equals 15 residues. Germline V gene lookup returns CDR1 LNHDA and CDR2 SQIVND (reference sequence). V lost 3 bases, J lost 4 bases, and 4 bases stayed unmatched.